The 25 T cell receptor beta chains presented below share a single source sample, sequenced in a study of cytomegalovirus exposure and HLA in healthy donors. Use of 60 Vbeta and 13 Jbeta primers characterized the PCR. Sequencing used immunoSEQ multiplex PCR; TCRdb keeps in-frame clones, though not all of them. The sample shows around 150,000 clones, about 81% of them seen only once. Sample: PBMCs. The receptors were sampled from a girl aged 5 to 17 in good health and CMV-seropositive.

This chain uses TRBV5-3 with TRBJ2-1; 7 nucleotides agree with TRBD1. TRBV5-3 belongs to the ORF category, with a function that is uncertain. The CDR3 spans 18 residues. The V gene end was trimmed by 2 bases and the J gene end by 2 bases; junction bases not matched to a gene: 13. The CDR3 reads CARSLRGRGWKTYNEQFF. DNA for the CDR3: TGTGCCAGAAGCTTAAGGGGGCGTGGGTGGAAAACCTACAATGAGCAGTTCTTC.

The sample holds one count of this clone. The CDR3 here is CASSGTGGETQYF. The CDR3 bases are TGTGCCAGCAGTGGAACAGGGGGAGAGACCCAGTACTTC. This chain uses TRBV6-1 with TRBJ2-5; TRBD1 matches at 8 bases. The J segment lost 4 bases and the V segment lost 4 bases, leaving 2 bases of the junction unmatched. Looked up from germline, CDR1 is MNHNS and CDR2 is SASEGT. The CDR3 totals 13 residues.

The chain links TRBV2 to TRBJ1-3; TRBD1 aligns across 7 bases. This CDR3 has 13 residues. Germline V lookup: CDR1 SNHLY, CDR2 FYNNEI. V lost 6 bases, J lost 2 bases, and 1 base stayed unmatched. Here the CDR3 DNA reads TGTGCCAGCAGGACAGGGACTGGAAACACCATATATTTT. Protein: CASRTGTGNTIYF. The variable domain in full, completed from reference TRBV2 and TRBJ1-3, reads EPEVTQTPSHQVTQMGQEVILRCVPISNHLYFYWYRQILGQKVEFLVSFYNNEISEKSEIFDDQFSVERPDGSNFTLKIRSTKLEDSAMYFCASRTGTGNTIYFGEGSWLTVV.

The gene calls are TRBV19 and TRBJ2-1, with 8 positions matching TRBD1. The ends lost 3 bases at V and 0 bases at J; junction bases unmatched: 7. The CDR3 extends over 17 amino acids. Germline values: CDR1 LNHDA, CDR2 SQIVND (reference sequence). In DNA form, the CDR3 reads TGTGCCAGTAGTATGTCAGGGACAGGCGACTCCTACAATGAGCAGTTCTTC. Amino acid sequence: CASSMSGTGDSYNEQFF.

The chain employs TRBV14 and TRBJ2-5, with D tentatively TRBD1 (6 bases). This CDR3 contains 19 residues. Germline CDR1 reads SGHDN; CDR2 reads FVKESK. V lost 1 base to trimming and J lost 0 bases, with 21 bases between them. Here the CDR3 reads CASSQGPGTSTRYQETQYF. In DNA form, the CDR3 reads TGTGCCAGCAGCCAAGGACCCGGGACATCGACCCGGTACCAAGAGACCCAGTACTTC.

This chain links TRBV9 with TRBJ2-1; 9 nucleotides align to TRBD1. Per the germline V gene, CDR1 is SGDLS and CDR2 is YYNGEE. With V trimmed by 4 bases and J by 2 bases, 7 bases remained unmatched. This CDR3 has 16 amino acids. Here the CDR3 reads CASSSWTGDTYNEQFF. The CDR3 nucleotides read TGTGCCAGCAGCTCCTGGACAGGGGATACCTACAATGAGCAGTTCTTC.

This clone occurred a few times. The V gene is TRBV28, the J gene TRBJ2-5; 9 bases match TRBD1. CDR3 length equals 18 residues. Germline loops: CDR1 MDHEN, CDR2 SYDVKM. V was pared by 2 bases and J by 5 bases, with 15 bases of the junction left unmatched. DNA of the CDR3: TGTGCCAGCAGTTTAGGGATCACCATACAGGGGGCGGAGGAGACCCAGTACTTC. This sequence encodes CASSLGITIQGAEETQYF.

V gene TRBV28 combines with J gene TRBJ2-1, with no clear D. CDR3 length: 14 residues. Trimming removed 5 bases from V and 6 bases from J, with 14 bases in between. Germline CDR1 MDHEN, CDR2 SYDVKM. The CDR3 DNA sequence: TGTGCCAGCAGTCCTCCGGCTAGATCCAATGAGCAGTTCTTC. It translates to CASSPPARSNEQFF.

The chain employs TRBV7-8 and TRBJ2-7, with D tentatively TRBD2 (6 bases). Looked up from germline, CDR1 is SGHVS and CDR2 is FQNEAQ. V lost 5 bases and J 3 bases, leaving 17 bases between the germline ends. The length of the CDR3 is 15 residues. The CDR3 spells CASSPYGGVNYEQYF. CDR3 DNA: TGTGCCAGCAGCCCATACGGGGGAGTGAACTACGAGCAGTACTTC. Based on the CDR3 plus reference TRBV7-8 and TRBJ2-7, the full variable domain is GAGVSQSPRYKVAKRGQDVALRCDPISGHVSLFWYQQALGQGPEFLTYFQNEAQLDKSGLPSDRFFAERPEGSVSTLKIQRTQQEDSAVYLCASSPYGGVNYEQYFGPGTRLTVT.

The chain combines TRBV5-4 with TRBJ2-1, with TRBD2 identical over 13 bases. Trimming at V came to 4 bases and at J to 7 bases, leaving 2 bases not matched to a gene. The length of the CDR3 is 14 residues. Germline assignment: CDR1 SGHNT and CDR2 YYREEE (reference sequence). In nucleotides, the CDR3 is TGTGCCAGCAGCATGGGACTAGCGGGAAATGAGCAGTTCTTC. Encoded protein: CASSMGLAGNEQFF. The whole variable domain, remainder taken from reference TRBV5-4 and TRBJ2-1, is ETGVTQSPTHLIKTRGQQVTLRCSSQSGHNTVSWYQQALGQGPQFIFQYYREEENGRGNFPPRFSGLQFPNYSSELNVNALELDDSALYLCASSMGLAGNEQFFGPGTRLTVL.

V usage is TRBV11-2 and J usage is TRBJ2-7; 13 bases match TRBD2. The germline V gene encodes CDR1 SGHAT and CDR2 FQNNGV. V dropped 1 base and J dropped 7; count of bases not matched to a gene: 1. There are 14 residues in the CDR3. CDR3 in DNA: TGTGCCAGCAGCTTAGCACTAGCGGGGGGGGAGCAGTACTTC. This sequence encodes CASSLALAGGEQYF. The variable domain in full, with the rest retrieved from reference TRBV11-2 and TRBJ2-7, is EAGVAQSPRYKIIEKRQSVAFWCNPISGHATLYWYQQILGQGPKLLIQFQNNGVVDDSQLPKDRFSAERLKGVDSTLKIQPAKLEDSAVYLCASSLALAGGEQYFGPGTRLTVT.

The chain employs TRBV7-9 and TRBJ2-1; TRBD1 matches at 7 bases. This CDR3 has 16 amino acids. The V gene end was trimmed by 0 bases and the J gene end by 9 bases; junction bases not matched to a gene: 11. The germline V gene encodes CDR1 SEHNR and CDR2 FQNEAQ (reference sequence). CDR3 nucleotide sequence: TGTGCCAGCAGCTTAGCCGCCGGGATTCACAGGGGTGAGCAGTTCTTC. This translates into CASSLAAGIHRGEQFF.

A single count supports this clone. J is TRBJ2-5 and V is TRBV9; the match to TRBD1 covers 7 bases. Unmatched junction bases numbered 7, after V lost 1 base and J lost 7 bases. CDR1 SGDLS and CDR2 YYNGEE come from the germline V gene. This CDR3 contains 14 residues. The CDR3 loop is CASSVTGEWGTQYF. In DNA, the CDR3 is TGTGCCAGCAGCGTAACAGGGGAGTGGGGGACCCAGTACTTC.

The chain employs TRBV7-2 and TRBJ2-7; 10 nucleotides match TRBD1. Looked up from germline, CDR1 is SGHTA and CDR2 is FQGNSA. After removal of 5 bases from V and 3 bases from J, the junction contained 7 bases not matched to a gene. This CDR3 contains 15 residues. The CDR3 coding sequence is TGTGCCAGCAGCCTCCGCCGGGACAGGGGCTACGAGCAGTACTTC. It specifies CASSLRRDRGYEQYF.

The chain combines TRBV5-5 with TRBJ2-3, with 12 bases lining up with TRBD2. The V segment lost 4 bases and the J segment 6 bases; nucleotides outside the gene matches: 9. Germline V lookup: CDR1 SGHKS, CDR2 YYEKEE (reference sequence). The CDR3 totals 16 residues. The CDR3: CASSPRTSGTRDTQYF. The CDR3 DNA is TGTGCCAGCAGCCCCCGGACTAGCGGGACTAGGGATACGCAGTATTTT.

The chain links TRBV6-5 to TRBJ1-2; 7 positions match TRBD1. V lost 4 bases to trimming and J lost 0 bases; unmatched junction nucleotides: 2. The CDR3 sequence is 14 residues long. Germline loops: CDR1 MNHEY, CDR2 SVGAGI. The CDR3 DNA follows: TGTGCCAGCAGTTTACAGGGGTCTAACTATGGCTACACCTTC. Protein: CASSLQGSNYGYTF.

This clone was detected only a few times. The V and J genes are TRBV2 and TRBJ2-7, with 11 bases lining up with TRBD2. Germline loops: CDR1 SNHLY, CDR2 FYNNEI. The CDR3 runs to 14 residues. Trimming removed 8 bases from V and 2 bases from J; junction bases left unmatched: 5. CDR3 loop: CASLSSGRTYEQYF. DNA of the CDR3: TGTGCCAGCCTGTCTAGCGGGAGGACCTACGAGCAGTACTTC.

This chain joins TRBV7-3 and TRBJ1-4, with 11 bases aligning to TRBD1. This CDR3 is 16 amino acids long. Germline-derived CDR1 and CDR2 are SGHTA and FQGTGA. V shed 5 bases, J shed 8 bases, and the junction held 10 bases outside the gene matches. CDR3 sequence reads: CASSRRTGGAGEKLFF. The DNA of the CDR3 is TGTGCCAGCAGCCGCAGGACAGGGGGCGCCGGGGAAAAACTGTTTTTT.

The rearrangement links TRBV7-6 to TRBJ2-2, with unresolved D. Germline V lookup: CDR1 SGHVS, CDR2 FNYEAQ. V was clipped by 4 bases and J by 5 bases, with 11 bases between them. The CDR3 runs 14 residues. The CDR3 DNA reads as TGTGCCAGCAGCTCCCACAAATTAACCGGGGAGCTGTTTTTT. Residues: CASSSHKLTGELFF.

CDR3 protein: CASSLGRGGNNEKLFF. The CDR3 nucleotides read TGTGCCAGCAGCTTAGGAAGGGGTGGTAATAATGAAAAACTGTTTTTT. The V call is TRBV7-8, the J call TRBJ1-4, with D possibly being TRBD1 (5 bases). The CDR3 is 16 residues long. Germline V gives CDR1 SGHVS, CDR2 FQNEAQ. Trimming took off 1 base at V and 4 bases at J, with 13 bases between the two ends.

The chain couples TRBV2 to TRBJ1-2, with 8 positions matching TRBD1. Germline CDR1 reads SNHLY; CDR2 reads FYNNEI. With 3 bases clipped from V and 8 bases from J, the junction kept 8 bases outside the gene matches. The CDR3 spans 14 residues. For the CDR3, the DNA is TGTGCCAGCAGTGAGTCAGGGGGCGCTGAAGGCTACACCTTC. Its protein product is CASSESGGAEGYTF.

The gene calls are TRBV6-5 and TRBJ1-5; D is ambiguous. The ends were cut back, 6 bases at V and 6 bases at J, with 18 bases in the middle. The length of the CDR3 is 15 residues. Germline CDR1 MNHEY, CDR2 SVGAGI. The CDR3 DNA follows: TGTGCCAGCAGGCCAATTGTGGCAGGAGGTCAGCCCCAGCATTTT. Translation gives CASRPIVAGGQPQHF.

The rearrangement links TRBV5-1 to TRBJ1-1, with 8 nucleotides matching TRBD1. CDR3 size: 14 residues. Germline assignment: CDR1 SGHRS and CDR2 YFSETQ. Trimming at V came to 3 bases and at J to 2 bases, leaving 3 bases not matched to a gene. CDR3 protein: CASSSTGANTEAFF. Here the CDR3 DNA reads TGCGCCAGCAGCTCGACAGGGGCCAACACTGAAGCTTTCTTT. Full variable domain (rest looked up from reference TRBV5-1 and TRBJ1-1): KAGVTQTPRYLIKTRGQQVTLSCSPISGHRSVSWYQQTPGQGLQFLFEYFSETQRNKGNFPGRFSGRQFSNSRSEMNVSTLELGDSALYLCASSSTGANTEAFFGQGTRLTVV.

The rearrangement joins TRBV20-1 to TRBJ2-1; possible D gene TRBD2, 6 bases. The CDR3 covers 11 residues. V lost 6 bases to trimming and J lost 7 bases, with 10 bases between them. Germline V gene lookup returns CDR1 DFQATT and CDR2 SNEGSKA (reference sequence). The CDR3 DNA sequence: TGCAGTGCCGGGACTGCTAATGAGCAGTTCTTC. This gives the protein CSAGTANEQFF.

DNA of the CDR3: TGTGCCAGCAGTTACTTCCACGGTCGGGACTACGAGCAGTACTTC. Amino acid sequence: CASSYFHGRDYEQYF. The chain links TRBV6-5 to TRBJ2-7, with TRBD2 as a possible D gene (5 bases). Between the trimmed V and J ends, which lost 1 base and 3 bases, there was a span of 13 bases. There are 15 residues in the CDR3. Germline V lookup: CDR1 MNHEY, CDR2 SVGAGI.